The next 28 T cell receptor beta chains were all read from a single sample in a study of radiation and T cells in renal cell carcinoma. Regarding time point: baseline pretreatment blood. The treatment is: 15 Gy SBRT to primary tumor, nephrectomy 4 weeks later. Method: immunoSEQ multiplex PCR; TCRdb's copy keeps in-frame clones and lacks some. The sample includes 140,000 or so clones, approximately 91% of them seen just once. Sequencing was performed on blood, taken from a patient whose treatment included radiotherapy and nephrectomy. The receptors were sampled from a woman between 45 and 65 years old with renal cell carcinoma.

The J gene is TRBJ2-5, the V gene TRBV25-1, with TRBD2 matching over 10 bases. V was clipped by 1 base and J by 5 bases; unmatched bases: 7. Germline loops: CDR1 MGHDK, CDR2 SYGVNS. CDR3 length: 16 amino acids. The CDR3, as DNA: TGTGCCAGCAGTGAATTCCTAGCGGGGGCGGGGGAGACCCAGTACTTC. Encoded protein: CASSEFLAGAGETQYF.

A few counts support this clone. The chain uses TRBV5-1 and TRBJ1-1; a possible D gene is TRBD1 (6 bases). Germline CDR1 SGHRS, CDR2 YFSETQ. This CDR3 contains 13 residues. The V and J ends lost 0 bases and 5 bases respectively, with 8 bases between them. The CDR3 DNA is TGCGCCAGCAGCTTGGGGACAGAGACTGAAGCTTTCTTT. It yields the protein CASSLGTETEAFF.

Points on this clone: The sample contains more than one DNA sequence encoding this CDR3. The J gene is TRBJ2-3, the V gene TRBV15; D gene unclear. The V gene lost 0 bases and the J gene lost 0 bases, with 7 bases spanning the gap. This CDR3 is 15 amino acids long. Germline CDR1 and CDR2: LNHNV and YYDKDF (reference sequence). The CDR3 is CATSRDRGSTDTQYF. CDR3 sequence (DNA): TGTGCCACCAGCAGAGATCGAGGAAGCACAGATACGCAGTATTTT.

DNA for the CDR3: TGTGCCAGCAGAAACTACAGGGAGACGATGGGCTACACCTTC. As protein: CASRNYRETMGYTF. This chain connects TRBV11-2 to TRBJ1-2; a weak D match, TRBD1 (6 bases). CDR1 SGHAT and CDR2 FQNNGV come from the germline V gene. Between the trimmed V and J ends, which lost 6 bases and 8 bases, there was a span of 19 bases. The CDR3 spans 14 residues.

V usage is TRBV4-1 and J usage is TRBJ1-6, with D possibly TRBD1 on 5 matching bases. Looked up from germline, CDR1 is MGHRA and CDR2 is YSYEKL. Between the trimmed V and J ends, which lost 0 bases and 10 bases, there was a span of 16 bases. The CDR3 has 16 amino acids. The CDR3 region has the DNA TGCGCCAGCAGCCAAGATCTGGACTCACGGGGCTCACCCCTCCACTTT. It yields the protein CASSQDLDSRGSPLHF.

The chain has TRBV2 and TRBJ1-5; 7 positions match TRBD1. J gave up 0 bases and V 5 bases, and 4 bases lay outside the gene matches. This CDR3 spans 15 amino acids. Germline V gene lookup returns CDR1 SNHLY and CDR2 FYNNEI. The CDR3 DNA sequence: TGTGCCAGCAGTCGAACAGGGGCTAGCAATCAGCCCCAGCATTTT. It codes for CASSRTGASNQPQHF.

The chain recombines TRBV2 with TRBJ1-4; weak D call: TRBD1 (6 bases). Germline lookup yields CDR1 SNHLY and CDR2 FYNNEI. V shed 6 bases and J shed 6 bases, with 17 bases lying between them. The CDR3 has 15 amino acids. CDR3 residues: CASSQRTASHEKLFF. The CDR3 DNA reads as TGTGCCAGCAGCCAGAGGACAGCCTCCCATGAAAAACTGTTTTTT.

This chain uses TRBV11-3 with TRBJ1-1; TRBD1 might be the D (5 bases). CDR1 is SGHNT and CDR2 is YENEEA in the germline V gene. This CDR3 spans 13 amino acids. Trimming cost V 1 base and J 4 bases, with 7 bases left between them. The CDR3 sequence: CASSLAGGTEAFF. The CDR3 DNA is TGTGCCAGCAGCTTAGCCGGGGGCACTGAAGCTTTCTTT.

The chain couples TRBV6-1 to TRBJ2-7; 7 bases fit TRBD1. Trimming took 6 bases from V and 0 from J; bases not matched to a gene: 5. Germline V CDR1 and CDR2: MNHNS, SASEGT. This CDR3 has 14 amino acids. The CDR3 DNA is TGTGCCAGCAGGGGACAGAGAAGCTCCTACGAGCAGTACTTC. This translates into CASRGQRSSYEQYF.

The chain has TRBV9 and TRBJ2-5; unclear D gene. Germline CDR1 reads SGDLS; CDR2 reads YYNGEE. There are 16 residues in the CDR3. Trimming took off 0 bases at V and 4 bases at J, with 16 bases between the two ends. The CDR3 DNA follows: TGTGCCAGCAGCGTAGGGGGTGGGCCACCTGTAGAGACCCAGTACTTC. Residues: CASSVGGGPPVETQYF. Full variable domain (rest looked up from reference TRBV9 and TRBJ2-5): DSGVTQTPKHLITATGQRVTLRCSPRSGDLSVYWYQQSLDQGLQFLIQYYNGEERAKGNILERFSAQQFPDLHSELNLSSLELGDSALYFCASSVGGGPPVETQYFGPGTRLLVL.

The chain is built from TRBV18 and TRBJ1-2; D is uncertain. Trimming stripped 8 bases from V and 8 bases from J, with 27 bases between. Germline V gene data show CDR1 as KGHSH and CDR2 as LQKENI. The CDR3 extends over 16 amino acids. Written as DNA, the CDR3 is TGTGCCAGCACGAACGGGAGTCCTATGGATCGGGAAGGCTACACCTTC. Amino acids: CASTNGSPMDREGYTF.

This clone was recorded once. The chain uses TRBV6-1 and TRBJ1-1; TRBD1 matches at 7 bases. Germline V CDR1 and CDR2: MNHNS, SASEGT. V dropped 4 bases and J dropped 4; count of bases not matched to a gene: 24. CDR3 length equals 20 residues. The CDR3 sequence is CASSGGWGTAHTQGRTEAFF. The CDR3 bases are TGTGCCAGCAGTGGAGGATGGGGGACAGCCCACACTCAGGGGCGCACTGAAGCTTTCTTT.

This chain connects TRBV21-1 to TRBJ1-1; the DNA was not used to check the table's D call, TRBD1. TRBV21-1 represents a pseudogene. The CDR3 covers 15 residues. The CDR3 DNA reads TGTGCCAGCAGTCATCCTCAGGGGGCGAACACTGAAGCTTTCTTT. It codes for CASSHPQGANTEAFF.

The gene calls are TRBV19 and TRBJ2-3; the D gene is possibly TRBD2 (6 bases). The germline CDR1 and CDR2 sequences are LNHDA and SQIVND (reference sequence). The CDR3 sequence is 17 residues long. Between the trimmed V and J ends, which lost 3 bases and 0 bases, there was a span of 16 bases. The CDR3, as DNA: TGTGCCAGTAGTATCCGCCGGGACTCTTATAGCACAGATACGCAGTATTTT. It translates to CASSIRRDSYSTDTQYF.

CDR3 region: CASSLQGHTEAFF. The CDR3 DNA reads as TGTGCCAGCAGCTTACAGGGGCACACTGAAGCTTTCTTT. V usage is TRBV11-2 and J usage is TRBJ1-1; D is perhaps TRBD1 (6 bases). Trimming removed 2 bases from V and 3 bases from J, with 7 bases in between. Germline CDR1 and CDR2: SGHAT and FQNNGV. This CDR3 comprises 13 residues.

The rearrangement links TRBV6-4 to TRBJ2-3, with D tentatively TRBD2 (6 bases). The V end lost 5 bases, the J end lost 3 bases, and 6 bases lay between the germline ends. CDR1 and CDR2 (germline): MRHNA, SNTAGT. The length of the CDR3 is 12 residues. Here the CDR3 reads CASSSGTDTQYF. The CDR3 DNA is TGTGCCAGCAGTAGCGGGACAGATACGCAGTATTTT.

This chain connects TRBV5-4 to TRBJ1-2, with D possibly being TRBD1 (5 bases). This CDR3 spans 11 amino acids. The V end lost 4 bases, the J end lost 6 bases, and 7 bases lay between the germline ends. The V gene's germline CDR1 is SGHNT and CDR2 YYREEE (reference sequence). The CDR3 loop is CASSRGNGYTF. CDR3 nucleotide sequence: TGTGCCAGCAGCCGGGGGAATGGCTACACCTTC.

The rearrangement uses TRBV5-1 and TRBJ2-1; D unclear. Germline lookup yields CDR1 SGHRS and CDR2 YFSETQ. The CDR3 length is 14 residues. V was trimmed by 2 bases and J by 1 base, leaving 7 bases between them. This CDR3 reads CASSFIYSYNEQFF. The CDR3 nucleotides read TGCGCCAGCAGCTTTATCTATTCCTACAATGAGCAGTTCTTC.

This CDR3 is CASSPGDSGGANEQFF. As DNA, the CDR3 is TGCGCCAGCAGCCCCGGAGATAGCGGGGGGGCTAATGAGCAGTTCTTC. The chain recombines TRBV5-1 with TRBJ2-1; 11 nucleotides line up with TRBD2. Germline V lookup: CDR1 SGHRS, CDR2 YFSETQ. Losses at the gene ends were 4 bases for V and 7 bases for J; bases not matched to a gene: 10. The CDR3 is 16 amino acids.

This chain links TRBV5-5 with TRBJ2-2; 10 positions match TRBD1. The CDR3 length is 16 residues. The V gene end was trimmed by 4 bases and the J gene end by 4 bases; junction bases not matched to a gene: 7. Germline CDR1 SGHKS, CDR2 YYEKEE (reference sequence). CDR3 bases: TGTGCCAGCAGCGACCGGGACAGGGGTTTCACCGGGGAGCTGTTTTTT. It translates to CASSDRDRGFTGELFF.

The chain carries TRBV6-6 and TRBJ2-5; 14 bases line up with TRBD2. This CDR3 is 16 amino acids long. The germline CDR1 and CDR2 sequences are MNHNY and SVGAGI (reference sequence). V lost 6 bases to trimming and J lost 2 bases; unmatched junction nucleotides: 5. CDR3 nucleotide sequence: TGTGCCAGCAGAGGGACTAGCGGGGGAATACAAGAGACCCAGTACTTC. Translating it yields CASRGTSGGIQETQYF.

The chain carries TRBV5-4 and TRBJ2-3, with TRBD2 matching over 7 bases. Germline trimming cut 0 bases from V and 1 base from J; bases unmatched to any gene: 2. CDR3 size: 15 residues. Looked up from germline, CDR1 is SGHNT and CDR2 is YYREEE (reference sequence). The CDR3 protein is CASSLGGGGTDTQYF. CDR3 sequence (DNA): TGTGCCAGCAGCTTGGGCGGGGGAGGCACAGATACGCAGTATTTT.

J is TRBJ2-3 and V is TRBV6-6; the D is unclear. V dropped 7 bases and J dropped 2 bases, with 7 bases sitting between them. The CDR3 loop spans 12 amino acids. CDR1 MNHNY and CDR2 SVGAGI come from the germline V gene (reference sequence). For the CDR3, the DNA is TGTGCCAGCACCTCTTCCACAGATACGCAGTATTTT. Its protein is CASTSSTDTQYF.

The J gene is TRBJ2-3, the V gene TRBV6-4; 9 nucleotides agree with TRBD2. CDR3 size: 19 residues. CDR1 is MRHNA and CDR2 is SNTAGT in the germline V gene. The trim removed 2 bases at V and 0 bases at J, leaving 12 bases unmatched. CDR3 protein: CASSDEGGGGANSTDTQYF. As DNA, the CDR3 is TGTGCCAGCAGTGACGAAGGTGGCGGGGGGGCCAATAGCACAGATACGCAGTATTTT.

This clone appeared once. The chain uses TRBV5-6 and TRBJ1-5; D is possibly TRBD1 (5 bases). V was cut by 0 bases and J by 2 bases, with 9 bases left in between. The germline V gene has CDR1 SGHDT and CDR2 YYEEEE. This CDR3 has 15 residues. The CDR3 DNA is TGTGCCAGCAGCTTGGGGGACGGGGGCAATCAGCCCCAGCATTTT. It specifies CASSLGDGGNQPQHF.

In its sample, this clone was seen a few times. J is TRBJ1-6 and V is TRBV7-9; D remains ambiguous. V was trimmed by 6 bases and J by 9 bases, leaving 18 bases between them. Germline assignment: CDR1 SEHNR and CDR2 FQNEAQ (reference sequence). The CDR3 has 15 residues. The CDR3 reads CASRPDRAGSSPLHF. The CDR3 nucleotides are TGTGCCAGCAGACCCGACCGGGCCGGGAGTTCACCCCTCCACTTT.

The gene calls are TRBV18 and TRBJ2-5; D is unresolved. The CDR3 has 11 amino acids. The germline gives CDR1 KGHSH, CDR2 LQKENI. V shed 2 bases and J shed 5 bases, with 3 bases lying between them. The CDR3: CASSPGETQYF. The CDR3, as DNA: TGTGCCAGCTCACCAGGGGAGACCCAGTACTTC.

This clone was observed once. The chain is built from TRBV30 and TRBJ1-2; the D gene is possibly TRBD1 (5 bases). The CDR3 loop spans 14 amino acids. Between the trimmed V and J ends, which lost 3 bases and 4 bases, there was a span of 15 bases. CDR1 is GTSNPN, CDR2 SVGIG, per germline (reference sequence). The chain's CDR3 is CAWSPGLEGYGYTF. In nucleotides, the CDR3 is TGTGCCTGGAGCCCGGGACTAGAAGGCTATGGCTACACCTTC.